This TCR beta chain is from a study of blood T cell repertoires in COVID-19. On the study more broadly: Samples of COVID-19 (acute and convalescent) were obtained from the United States, Italy and Spain. In each case, the material was cDNA or gDNA derived from T cells, B-cell-depleted T cells, or PBMCs.

Looked up from germline, CDR1 is SNHLY and CDR2 is FYNNEI. V gave up 8 bases and J gave up 4 bases, with 12 bases separating them. The CDR3 runs 14 residues. TCRdb's table, derived via immunoSEQ multiplex PCR, lists solely in-frame clones and lacks some. The sample has about 35,000 clones; about nine tenths are singletons. The sequencing sample was made of peripheral blood. The clonotype was recovered from an older man with acute or convalescent COVID-19. The rearrangement uses TRBV2 and TRBJ1-6; D gene uncertain. The CDR3 sequence: CASAEAQYNSPLHF. In nucleotides, the CDR3 is TGTGCCAGCGCGGAGGCCCAATATAATTCACCCCTCCACTTT. The variable domain in full, with the rest retrieved from reference TRBV2 and TRBJ1-6, is EPEVTQTPSHQVTQMGQEVILRCVPISNHLYFYWYRQILGQKVEFLVSFYNNEISEKSEIFDDQFSVERPDGSNFTLKIRSTKLEDSAMYFCASAEAQYNSPLHFGNGTRLTVT.